This T cell receptor beta chain appears in the sequencing data of a study of shared clonotypes between healthy human individuals. Whole-study findings and limits: The study generally estimated greater richness for naive than memory subsets.

Of note for this clone: Its antigen is unidentified.

Generated by immunoSEQ multiplex PCR, the TCRdb table keeps only in-frame clones and is missing some. The sample contains some 1,100,000 clones, around 82% of which appear only once. The CDR3 covers 13 residues. The germline V gene encodes CDR1 SGHAT and CDR2 FQNNGV. V shed 0 bases and J shed 13 bases, with 15 bases lying between them. Sequenced: memory CD4+ T cells from PBMCs. Subset here: CD45RA-negative fraction. This sequence was found in a man aged 18 to 30 in good health. Some clones in this sample may be carry-over from other donors' samples. The chain joins TRBV11-2 to TRBJ1-2; D call uncertain. The CDR3 nucleotides read TGTGCCAGCAGCTTAGACCGACGGTCCGGATGCACCTTC. It codes for CASSLDRRSGCTF.